Listed here is a single T cell receptor (beta chain). The sample is drawn from a study of technical replicates of blood from a handful of donors. V lost 4 bases to trimming and J lost 4 bases, with 11 bases between them. Looked up from germline, CDR1 is LGHNA and CDR2 is YSLEER. The CDR3 totals 13 residues. Repertoires were generated with immunoSEQ multiplex PCR, while TCRdb's copy carries only in-frame clones and drops some. This table has tens of thousands of clones, 95% to 97% appearing once. Sample: T cells isolated from PBMCs. This clonotype was sampled from a human donor in good health. V and J are TRBV4-3 and TRBJ2-7, with D maybe TRBD1 (6 bases). The CDR3 protein is CASSPIGGYEQYF. Written as DNA, the CDR3 is TGCGCCAGCAGCCCCATAGGGGGTTACGAGCAGTACTTC.